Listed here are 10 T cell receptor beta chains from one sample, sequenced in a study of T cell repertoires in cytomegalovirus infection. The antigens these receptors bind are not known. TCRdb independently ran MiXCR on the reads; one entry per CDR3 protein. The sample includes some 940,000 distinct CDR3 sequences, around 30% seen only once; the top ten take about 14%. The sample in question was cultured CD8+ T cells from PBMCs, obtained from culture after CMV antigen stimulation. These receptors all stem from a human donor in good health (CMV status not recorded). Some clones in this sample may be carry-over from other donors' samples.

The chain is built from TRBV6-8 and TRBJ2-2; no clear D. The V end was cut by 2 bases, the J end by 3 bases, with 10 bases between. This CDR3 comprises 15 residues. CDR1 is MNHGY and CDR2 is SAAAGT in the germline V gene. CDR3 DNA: TGTGCCAGCAGTTACGCGGCGCCGGACACCGGGGAGCTGTTTTTT. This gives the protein CASSYAAPDTGELFF.

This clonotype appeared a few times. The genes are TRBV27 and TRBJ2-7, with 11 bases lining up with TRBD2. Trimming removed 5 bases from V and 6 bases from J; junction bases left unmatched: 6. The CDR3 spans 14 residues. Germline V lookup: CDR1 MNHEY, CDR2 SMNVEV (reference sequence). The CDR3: CASSPLAGASEQYV. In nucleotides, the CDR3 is TGTGCCAGCAGTCCACTAGCGGGGGCAAGCGAGCAGTACGTC.

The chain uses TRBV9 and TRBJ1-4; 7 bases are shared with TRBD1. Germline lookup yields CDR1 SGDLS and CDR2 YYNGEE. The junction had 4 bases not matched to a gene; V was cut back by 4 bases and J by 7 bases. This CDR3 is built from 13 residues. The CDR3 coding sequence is TGTGCCAGCAGCCCGGGGACAGCTGAAAAACTGTTTTTT. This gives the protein CASSPGTAEKLFF.

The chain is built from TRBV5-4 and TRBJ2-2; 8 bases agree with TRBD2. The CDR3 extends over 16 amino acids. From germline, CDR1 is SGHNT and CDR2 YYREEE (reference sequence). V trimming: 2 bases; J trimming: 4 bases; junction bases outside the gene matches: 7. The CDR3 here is CASSFGAGDVTGELFF. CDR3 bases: TGTGCCAGCAGCTTCGGAGCGGGGGACGTCACCGGGGAGCTGTTTTTT.

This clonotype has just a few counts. The CDR3 DNA reads TGTGCTAGTGGGTGGCAGACCGAGAACAAAGGCAATCAGCCCCAGCATTTT. Its translation: CASGWQTENKGNQPQHF. The rearrangement links TRBV12-5 to TRBJ1-5; no reliable D call. This CDR3 comprises 17 residues. The germline gives CDR1 LGHNT, CDR2 FRNRAP. V was pared by 6 bases and J by 2 bases, with 20 bases between.

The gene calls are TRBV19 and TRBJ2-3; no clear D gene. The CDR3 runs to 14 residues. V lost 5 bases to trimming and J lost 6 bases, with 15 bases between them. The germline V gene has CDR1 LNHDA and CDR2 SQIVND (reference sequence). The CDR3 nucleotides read TGTGCCAGTAGTGGATTGATATCCTTGGATACGCAGTATTTT. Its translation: CASSGLISLDTQYF.

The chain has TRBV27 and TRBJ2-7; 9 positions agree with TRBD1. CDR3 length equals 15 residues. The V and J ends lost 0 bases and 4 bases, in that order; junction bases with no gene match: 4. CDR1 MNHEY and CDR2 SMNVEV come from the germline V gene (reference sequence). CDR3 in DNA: TGTGCCAGCAGTTTATCGACAGGGGGGTCGTACGAGCAGTACTTC. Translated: CASSLSTGGSYEQYF.

CDR3 sequence (DNA): TGTGCCAGCAGGATGGGTGGCGGCTACACCTTC. Translating it yields CASRMGGGYTF. The rearrangement links TRBV28 to TRBJ1-2; D ambiguous. Per the germline V gene, CDR1 is MDHEN and CDR2 is SYDVKM. Trimming took 6 bases from V and 8 from J, leaving 10 bases between them. CDR3 size: 11 residues.

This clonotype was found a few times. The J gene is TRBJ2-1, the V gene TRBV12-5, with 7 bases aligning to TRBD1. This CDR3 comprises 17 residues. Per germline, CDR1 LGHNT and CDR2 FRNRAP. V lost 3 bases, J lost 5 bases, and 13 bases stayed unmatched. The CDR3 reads CASGFNLQGYSNNEQFF. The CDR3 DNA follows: TGTGCTAGTGGTTTTAACTTACAGGGGTATAGCAACAATGAGCAGTTCTTC.

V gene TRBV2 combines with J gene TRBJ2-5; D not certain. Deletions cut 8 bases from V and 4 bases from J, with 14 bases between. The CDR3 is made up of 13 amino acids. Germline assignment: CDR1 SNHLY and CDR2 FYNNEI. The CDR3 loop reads CASVEIGPETQYF. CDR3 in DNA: TGTGCCAGCGTAGAAATAGGGCCAGAGACCCAGTACTTC.